Each of the 23 T cell receptor beta chains below was sequenced from the same sample in a study of Ad26.COV2.S vaccination and SARS-CoV-2 variants. Treatment: some 19 received Ad26.COV2.S at low or high dose, single or two shots; 5 received placebo; per-sample allocation not given. Day 63 after the first vaccine or placebo injection was the time point for sampling. This table comes from immunoSEQ multiplex PCR, and its TCRdb copy is limited to in-frame clones, with some not included. The table records roughly 400,000 clones, about nine tenths of them present only once. Specimen: peripheral blood, collected in a trial of Ad26.COV2.S vaccine versus placebo. Every receptor here comes from a person between 18 and 59 years old who received the Ad26.COV2.S COVID-19 vaccine or a placebo.

The chain is built from TRBV4-3 and TRBJ2-7, with D possibly TRBD2 on 6 matching bases. The germline CDR1 and CDR2 sequences are LGHNA and YSLEER. The germline V and J ends were trimmed by 0 bases and 0 bases, with 12 bases remaining between them. The CDR3 runs to 16 residues. The CDR3 bases are TGCGCCAGCAGCCAAGATCTTGGCGGGGTCTCCTACGAGCAGTACTTC. Encoded protein: CASSQDLGGVSYEQYF.

The chain combines TRBV6-1 with TRBJ1-4, with TRBD1 identical over 7 bases. The CDR3 covers 13 residues. CDR1 MNHNS and CDR2 SASEGT come from the germline V gene. V trimming: 3 bases; J trimming: 13 bases; junction bases outside the gene matches: 8. The CDR3 reads CASSEGNRGGLFF. CDR3 DNA sequence: TGTGCCAGCAGTGAGGGGAACAGGGGAGGACTGTTTTTT.

The chain joins TRBV5-1 to TRBJ1-1; 7 bases line up with TRBD1. J was trimmed by 1 base and V by 4 bases; bases with no gene match: 4. Germline V gene data show CDR1 as SGHRS and CDR2 as YFSETQ. The CDR3 is made up of 14 amino acids. CDR3 DNA sequence: TGCGCCAGCAGCCGACAGGGCTCGAACACTGAAGCTTTCTTT. Translated, it gives CASSRQGSNTEAFF.

As for this clone: Other DNA sequences in the same sample also yield this CDR3. This rearrangement joins TRBV18 to TRBJ2-5; D may be TRBD1 or TRBD2 (5 bases each). V lost 0 bases and J lost 5, with 10 bases in between. Germline loops: CDR1 KGHSH, CDR2 LQKENI. This CDR3 spans 14 amino acids. In DNA, the CDR3 is TGTGCCAGCTCACCACCGACGGGGCGGGAGACCCAGTACTTC. Residues: CASSPPTGRETQYF.

The chain carries TRBV30 and TRBJ1-3; no clear D. The CDR3 consists of 14 residues. CDR1 and CDR2 (germline): GTSNPN, SVGIG (reference sequence). The CDR3 loop reads CAYLARVSGNTIYF. The CDR3 DNA follows: TGTGCATACCTAGCCCGAGTCTCTGGAAACACCATATATTTT.

The CDR3 DNA sequence: TGTGCCAGCAGGGGCGGGGGTAGCTACGAGCAGTACTTC. Translated, it gives CASRGGGSYEQYF. The rearrangement uses TRBV27 and TRBJ2-7, with 7 bases identical to TRBD2. The CDR3 extends over 13 amino acids. CDR1 is MNHEY and CDR2 is SMNVEV in the germline V gene (reference sequence). V was clipped by 6 bases and J by 3 bases; unmatched bases: 5.

V gene TRBV5-4 combines with J gene TRBJ1-4, with D unclear. The V gene lost 0 bases and the J gene lost 7 bases, with 10 bases spanning the gap. The CDR3 is made up of 14 amino acids. CDR1 is SGHNT, CDR2 YYREEE, per germline (reference sequence). CDR3 DNA sequence: TGTGCCAGCAGCTTGGGAGGGCCAGGTGAAAAACTGTTTTTT. Amino acids: CASSLGGPGEKLFF.

V gene TRBV28 combines with J gene TRBJ2-1, with D perhaps matching TRBD1 (6 bases). The CDR3 extends over 15 amino acids. Germline loops: CDR1 MDHEN, CDR2 SYDVKM. Trimming removed 5 bases at V and 7 bases at J, with 18 bases between. CDR3 in DNA: TGTGCCAGCAGTATACTCGTAGGGACAAAGAATGAGCAGTTCTTC. Its translation: CASSILVGTKNEQFF.

CDR3 loop: CASSVVPAGGVETQYF. The CDR3 region has the DNA TGTGCCAGCAGCGTAGTTCCAGCGGGGGGTGTCGAGACCCAGTACTTC. This rearrangement joins TRBV9 to TRBJ2-5, with 9 bases that match TRBD2. The CDR3 spans 16 residues. V shed 0 bases, J shed 5 bases, and the junction held 8 bases outside the gene matches. CDR1 and CDR2 from the germline V gene are SGDLS and YYNGEE. The full variable domain, its missing parts supplied by reference TRBV9 and TRBJ2-5, is DSGVTQTPKHLITATGQRVTLRCSPRSGDLSVYWYQQSLDQGLQFLIQYYNGEERAKGNILERFSAQQFPDLHSELNLSSLELGDSALYFCASSVVPAGGVETQYFGPGTRLLVL.

This chain links TRBV3-1 (or the pseudogene TRBV3-2) with TRBJ2-1; 8 nucleotides match TRBD2. Trimming took 3 bases from V and 7 from J; bases not matched to a gene: 17. Germline CDR1 and CDR2: LGHDT and YNNKEL (reference sequence). The CDR3 is 18 amino acids. The CDR3 nucleotides are TGTGCCAGCAGCCATCATGGACTCCGTGCGGGGGGAAGGAATGAGCAGTTCTTC. Residues: CASSHHGLRAGGRNEQFF.

CDR3 sequence reads: CASTQDDRIVYGYTF. CDR3 bases: TGTGCCAGCACCCAAGACGACAGGATCGTCTATGGCTACACCTTC. This chain connects TRBV2 to TRBJ1-2; tentatively, D is TRBD1 (6 bases). In germline, CDR1 is SNHLY, CDR2 FYNNEI. Trimming took 7 bases from V and 4 from J, leaving 19 bases between them. The CDR3 contains 15 residues.

The chain joins TRBV7-8 to TRBJ2-2, with D perhaps matching TRBD1 (6 bases). There are 15 residues in the CDR3. Germline CDR1 and CDR2: SGHVS and FQNEAQ. Trimming left V 5 bases short and J 1 base short, with 11 bases between. This CDR3 is CASSTNRENTGELFF. The DNA of the CDR3 is TGTGCCAGCAGCACTAACAGGGAGAACACCGGGGAGCTGTTTTTT.

The table lists this clone with a few counts. The gene calls are TRBV27 and TRBJ2-7, with 9 bases fitting TRBD1. The J segment lost 3 bases and the V segment lost 6 bases, leaving 6 bases of the junction unmatched. The CDR3 runs to 14 residues. CDR1 is MNHEY and CDR2 is SMNVEV in the germline V gene (reference sequence). The CDR3 nucleotides are TGTGCCAGCAGCCTAACAGGGGGCATCTACGAGCAGTACTTC. It codes for CASSLTGGIYEQYF.

This chain uses TRBV21-1 with TRBJ2-7; the D call in the table, TRBD2, was not verified against the DNA. TRBV21-1 is reported as a pseudogene. The CDR3 contains 14 residues. For the CDR3, the DNA is TGTGCCAGCAGCAAATGGGAGGGGTCCCACGAGCAGTACTTC. It is translated as CASSKWEGSHEQYF.

The chain recombines TRBV7-9 with TRBJ1-1, with D possibly TRBD1 on 6 matching bases. The V and J ends lost 3 bases and 1 base respectively, with 9 bases between them. The CDR3 extends over 14 amino acids. Germline V gene lookup returns CDR1 SEHNR and CDR2 FQNEAQ (reference sequence). This chain's CDR3 is CASSLDSPNTEAFF. DNA for the CDR3: TGTGCCAGCAGCTTGGACAGTCCGAACACTGAAGCTTTCTTT.

The V gene is TRBV19, the J gene TRBJ2-7; perhaps TRBD1 as D (6 bases). The CDR3 totals 13 residues. From germline, CDR1 is LNHDA and CDR2 SQIVND (reference sequence). Trimming removed 10 bases at V and 0 bases at J, with 13 bases between. CDR3 DNA sequence: TGTGCCACTAAAGGGGGATTCTCCTACGAGCAGTACTTC. It codes for CATKGGFSYEQYF.

The V call is TRBV5-6, the J call TRBJ1-2; D call uncertain. The CDR3 is 14 amino acids. V was shortened by 2 bases and J by 10 bases, with 18 bases between the two germline ends. The V gene's germline CDR1 is SGHDT and CDR2 YYEEEE. The CDR3 nucleotides are TGTGCCAGCAGCTTTAGTGGCCGGGCCTTGGTCTACACCTTC. It codes for CASSFSGRALVYTF.

This clone was picked up one time. The CDR3 coding sequence is TGTGCCAGCAGTTTGGGACTAGAGACGAGCACAGATACGCAGTATTTT. It codes for CASSLGLETSTDTQYF. This sequence joins TRBV6-2 or TRBV6-3 and TRBJ2-3; 8 bases are shared with TRBD2. The trim removed 4 bases at V and 0 bases at J, leaving 6 bases unmatched. This CDR3 comprises 16 residues. The germline V gene has CDR1 MNHEY and CDR2 SVGEGT.

The chain links TRBV20-1 to TRBJ2-3, with 7 bases lining up with TRBD2. V trimming: 3 bases; J trimming: 4 bases; junction bases outside the gene matches: 10. CDR3 length: 15 amino acids. Germline V gene data show CDR1 as DFQATT and CDR2 as SNEGSKA (reference sequence). Written as DNA, the CDR3 is TGCAGTGCTAGTGATGTCCTAGCGGCACCAGATACGCAGTATTTT. It yields the protein CSASDVLAAPDTQYF.

The chain carries TRBV27 and TRBJ2-2; 9 bases agree with TRBD2. The CDR3 loop spans 17 amino acids. V shed 2 bases and J 3 bases; nucleotides not matched to a gene: 7. The V gene's germline CDR1 is MNHEY and CDR2 SMNVEV (reference sequence). CDR3 bases: TGTGCCAGCAGTTTAATGGGAAGCGGGGGGTACACCGGGGAGCTGTTTTTT. It encodes CASSLMGSGGYTGELFF.

The gene calls are TRBV19 and TRBJ2-7; 10 nucleotides line up with TRBD1. Germline CDR1 and CDR2: LNHDA and SQIVND (reference sequence). The length of the CDR3 is 13 residues. The ends lost 8 bases at V and 1 base at J; junction bases unmatched: 2. In DNA form, the CDR3 reads TGTGCCAGTGTGGGACAGGGGTCCTACGAGCAGTACTTC. Protein sequence: CASVGQGSYEQYF.

The gene calls are TRBV4-3 and TRBJ2-7, with 8 bases aligning to TRBD2. Germline V CDR1 and CDR2: LGHNA, YSLEER. The CDR3 totals 15 residues. J lost 2 bases, V lost 1 base, and 4 bases had no gene match. The CDR3 DNA is TGCGCCAGCAGCCAAGCGGCGGGGGGTGCCTACGAGCAGTACTTC. This encodes CASSQAAGGAYEQYF.

The chain combines TRBV28 with TRBJ2-7; 8 positions match TRBD1. The CDR3 spans 15 residues. Germline V CDR1 and CDR2: MDHEN, SYDVKM. J gave up 0 bases and V 2 bases, and 3 bases lay outside the gene matches. DNA of the CDR3: TGTGCCAGCAGTTTAATGGGGACAGGCTCCTACGAGCAGTACTTC. As protein: CASSLMGTGSYEQYF.